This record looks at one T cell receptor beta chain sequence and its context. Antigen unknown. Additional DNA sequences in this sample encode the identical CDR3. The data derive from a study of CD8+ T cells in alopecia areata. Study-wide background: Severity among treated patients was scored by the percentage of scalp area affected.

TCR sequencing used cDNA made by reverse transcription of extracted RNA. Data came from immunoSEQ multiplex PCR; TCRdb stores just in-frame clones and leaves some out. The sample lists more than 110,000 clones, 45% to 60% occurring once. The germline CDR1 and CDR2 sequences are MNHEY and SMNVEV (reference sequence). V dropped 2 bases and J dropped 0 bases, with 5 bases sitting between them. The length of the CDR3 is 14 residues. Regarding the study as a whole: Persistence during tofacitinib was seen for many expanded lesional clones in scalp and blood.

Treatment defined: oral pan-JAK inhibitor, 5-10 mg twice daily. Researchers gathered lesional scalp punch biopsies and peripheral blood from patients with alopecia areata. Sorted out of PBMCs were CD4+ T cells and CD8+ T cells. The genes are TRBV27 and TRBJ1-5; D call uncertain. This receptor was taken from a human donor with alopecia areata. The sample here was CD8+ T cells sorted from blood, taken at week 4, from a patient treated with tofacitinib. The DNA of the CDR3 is TGTGCCAGCAGTTTACGGGATAGCAATCAGCCCCAGCATTTT. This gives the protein CASSLRDSNQPQHF.